The clone carrying this T cell receptor beta chain was seen more than once but under ten times. Its antigen is as yet unknown. Produced via immunoSEQ multiplex PCR; TCRdb's table is partial and in-frame only. In the table there are 60,000 or so clones, approximately 54% of which are singletons. The CDR3 consists of 8 residues. The V end lost 8 bases, the J end lost 6 bases, and 1 base lay between the germline ends. Looked up from germline, CDR1 is SNHLY and CDR2 is FYNNEI. These data come from a study of cytotoxic CD8 clonotypes in ibrutinib-treated CLL. Study at large: Among the patients, 10 to 11 presented as relapsed/refractory and fewer than 16 as treatment-naive; roughly 17 showed unmutated IGHV.

General study points: T-cell clonality at baseline went above that of age-matched healthy donors and rose and fell with circulating CD8+ T-cell counts.

Here the sequenced sample was PBMCs, taken after 12 months of ibrutinib treatment. The chain uses TRBV2 and TRBJ1-2, with D unclear. The TCR comes from a human donor with chronic lymphocytic leukemia. The DNA of the CDR3 is TGTGCCAGCGATGGCTACACCTTC. This gives the protein CASDGYTF.